This passage covers 23 T cell receptor beta chains from one sample sequenced in a study of PD-1 blockade in mismatch repair-deficient tumors. The repertoire was sequenced with immunoSEQ multiplex PCR; TCRdb's copy has only in-frame clones and lacks some. In the table there are 20,000 to 25,000 clones, roughly 86% of which are singletons. This specimen consisted of peripheral blood, obtained 2 weeks after starting pembrolizumab. These receptors originate from an adult with mismatch repair-deficient cancer.

This chain uses TRBV4-1 with TRBJ2-3; no definite D call. The V and J ends lost 1 base and 3 bases respectively, with 5 bases between them. Germline V CDR1 and CDR2: MGHRA, YSYEKL. The CDR3 extends over 13 amino acids. This CDR3 reads CASSQGMTDTQYF. CDR3 DNA sequence: TGCGCCAGCAGCCAAGGAATGACAGATACGCAGTATTTT.

The rearrangement links TRBV28 to TRBJ1-2, with D uncertain. The CDR3 runs 14 residues. Germline CDR1 MDHEN, CDR2 SYDVKM. Between the trimmed V and J ends, which lost 6 bases and 8 bases, there was a span of 19 bases. CDR3 region: CASSANDVLRGYTF. The CDR3 coding sequence is TGTGCCAGCAGCGCCAACGACGTCTTGAGGGGCTACACCTTC.

This chain joins TRBV11-2 and TRBJ1-2; no clear D gene. The V end was cut by 6 bases, the J end by 0 bases, with 8 bases between. This CDR3 has 13 amino acids. CDR1 SGHAT and CDR2 FQNNGV come from the germline V gene. In nucleotides, the CDR3 is TGTGCCAGCAGTTTAAGAGCTAACTATGGCTACACCTTC. As protein: CASSLRANYGYTF.

The table lists this clone with a count of one. This chain connects TRBV7-8 to TRBJ1-3; 7 nucleotides agree with TRBD1. Germline CDR1 reads SGHVS; CDR2 reads FQNEAQ. The CDR3 is made up of 15 amino acids. The junction had 4 bases not matched to a gene; V was cut back by 5 bases and J by 0 bases. The CDR3, as DNA: TGTGCCAGCAGCCGCGACAGGGCCTCTGGAAACACCATATATTTT. Translation gives CASSRDRASGNTIYF.

CDR3 nucleotides: TGTGCCAGCAGTTTATCCTTAACAGGGCTCACCGGGGAGCTGTTTTTT. This sequence encodes CASSLSLTGLTGELFF. The chain links TRBV28 to TRBJ2-2; TRBD1 is a possible D gene (6 bases). CDR1 is MDHEN, CDR2 SYDVKM, per germline. The length of the CDR3 is 16 residues. V was trimmed by 1 base and J by 4 bases, leaving 13 bases between them.

The chain recombines TRBV6-5 with TRBJ2-1; TRBD2 matches at 9 bases. Germline CDR1 is MNHEY and CDR2 is SVGAGI. The CDR3 is 15 residues long. With V trimmed by 7 bases and J by 0 bases, 4 bases remained unmatched. The CDR3 is CASTKAGGSYNEQFF. In nucleotides, the CDR3 is TGTGCCAGCACTAAAGCGGGAGGCTCCTACAATGAGCAGTTCTTC.

In this sample, this clone turned up once. The chain has TRBV28 and TRBJ1-2; 11 bases map to TRBD1. The germline V gene has CDR1 MDHEN and CDR2 SYDVKM. The V segment lost 10 bases and the J segment 6 bases; nucleotides outside the gene matches: 13. This CDR3 contains 15 residues. The CDR3 nucleotides are TGTGCCATTTACACCCGGGACAGGGGGGGTCATGGCTACACCTTC. It specifies CAIYTRDRGGHGYTF.

The chain carries TRBV12-5 and TRBJ2-1, with 10 nucleotides matching TRBD2. V lost 5 bases, J lost 6 bases, and 7 bases stayed unmatched. Looked up from germline, CDR1 is LGHNT and CDR2 is FRNRAP. CDR3 length: 15 residues. Here the CDR3 DNA reads TGTGCTAGTGGTCTAGCGGGAGCCCCCGGCAATGAGCAGTTCTTC. This encodes CASGLAGAPGNEQFF.

The rearrangement joins TRBV19 to TRBJ1-2; D not certain. The germline V gene encodes CDR1 LNHDA and CDR2 SQIVND (reference sequence). CDR3 length: 13 amino acids. Trimming removed 10 bases at V and 4 bases at J, with 16 bases between. CDR3 coding DNA: TGTGCCACTTCGACGGGCCTTCGCTATGGCTACACCTTC. It translates to CATSTGLRYGYTF.

The chain uses TRBV7-2 and TRBJ2-7; D call uncertain. The CDR3 contains 14 residues. CDR1 is SGHTA and CDR2 is FQGNSA in the germline V gene. Trimming took 1 base from V and 1 from J, leaving 8 bases between them. CDR3 bases: TGTGCCAGCAGCTTAGTAAGAGGATCCTACGAGCAGTACTTC. Its translation: CASSLVRGSYEQYF. The variable domain in full, with the rest retrieved from reference TRBV7-2 and TRBJ2-7, is GAGVSQSPSNKVTEKGKDVELRCDPISGHTALYWYRQSLGQGLEFLIYFQGNSAPDKSGLPSDRFSAERTGGSVSTLTIQRTQQEDSAVYLCASSLVRGSYEQYFGPGTRLTVT.

V gene TRBV4-1 combines with J gene TRBJ1-1; unclear D gene. The V end lost 2 bases, the J end lost 2 bases, and 15 bases lay between the germline ends. The V gene's germline CDR1 is MGHRA and CDR2 YSYEKL. This CDR3 is built from 16 residues. In DNA form, the CDR3 reads TGCGCCAGCAGCCAAAGACTCCTACGGACTAACACTGAAGCTTTCTTT. Its translation: CASSQRLLRTNTEAFF.

The chain employs TRBV28 and TRBJ1-3; D is unclear. The CDR3 covers 14 residues. Between the trimmed V and J ends, which lost 2 bases and 0 bases, there was a span of 5 bases. Germline V lookup: CDR1 MDHEN, CDR2 SYDVKM. CDR3 residues: CASSLTLSGNTIYF. Written as DNA, the CDR3 is TGTGCCAGCAGTTTAACCCTCTCTGGAAACACCATATATTTT.

This clone was seen a few times. The chain joins TRBV11-2 to TRBJ1-2; D is unclear. The CDR3 extends over 13 amino acids. V dropped 4 bases and J dropped 7 bases, with 13 bases sitting between them. Germline CDR1 reads SGHAT; CDR2 reads FQNNGV. CDR3 protein: CASSSHTASGYTF. For the CDR3, the DNA is TGTGCCAGCAGCTCTCACACGGCTAGTGGCTACACCTTC. The full variable domain, completed using reference TRBV11-2 and TRBJ1-2, is EAGVAQSPRYKIIEKRQSVAFWCNPISGHATLYWYQQILGQGPKLLIQFQNNGVVDDSQLPKDRFSAERLKGVDSTLKIQPAKLEDSAVYLCASSSHTASGYTFGSGTRLTVV.

The gene calls are TRBV27 and TRBJ2-1; 7 bases are a match to TRBD1. Germline trimming cut 7 bases from V and 10 bases from J; bases unmatched to any gene: 16. This CDR3 is 15 amino acids long. Germline CDR1 MNHEY, CDR2 SMNVEV (reference sequence). This CDR3 is CASIGGTGVGWEQFF. CDR3 coding DNA: TGTGCCAGCATAGGGGGCACAGGGGTCGGATGGGAGCAGTTCTTC.

The rearrangement links TRBV6-5 to TRBJ2-7; no clear D gene. Trimming stripped 2 bases from V and 2 bases from J, with 1 base between. Looked up from germline, CDR1 is MNHEY and CDR2 is SVGAGI. The CDR3 is made up of 11 amino acids. The CDR3 sequence: CASSYPYEQYF. In nucleotides, the CDR3 is TGTGCCAGCAGTTACCCCTACGAGCAGTACTTC.

This clone was seen only a few times. V is TRBV6-5 and J is TRBJ1-2, with D perhaps TRBD1 (5 bases). Trimming took off 9 bases at V and 1 base at J, with 9 bases between the two ends. Germline CDR1 reads MNHEY; CDR2 reads SVGAGI. This CDR3 contains 12 residues. The CDR3 sequence is CASLGGNYGYTF. The CDR3 DNA reads as TGTGCCAGTCTGGGGGGTAACTATGGCTACACCTTC.

V and J are TRBV11-2 and TRBJ1-2, with D possibly TRBD1 on 6 matching bases. Between the trimmed V and J ends, which lost 3 bases and 3 bases, there was a span of 11 bases. The germline V gene encodes CDR1 SGHAT and CDR2 FQNNGV. This CDR3 region has 14 residues. CDR3 DNA: TGTGCCAGCAGCTTTGGGGGGCGCGACTATGGCTACACCTTC. It codes for CASSFGGRDYGYTF. Variable domain in full (rest from reference TRBV11-2 and TRBJ1-2): EAGVAQSPRYKIIEKRQSVAFWCNPISGHATLYWYQQILGQGPKLLIQFQNNGVVDDSQLPKDRFSAERLKGVDSTLKIQPAKLEDSAVYLCASSFGGRDYGYTFGSGTRLTVV.

The chain combines TRBV6-5 with TRBJ1-1; D gene uncertain. The CDR3 totals 12 residues. V shed 0 bases and J shed 11 bases, with 10 bases lying between them. Germline values: CDR1 MNHEY, CDR2 SVGAGI. CDR3 in amino acids: CASSYSGQAAFF. The CDR3 nucleotides are TGTGCCAGCAGTTACTCAGGGCAGGCGGCTTTCTTT.

This clone was detected once. The chain combines TRBV7-3 with TRBJ2-3, with TRBD2 identical over 11 bases. After removal of 4 bases from V and 5 bases from J, the junction contained 8 bases not matched to a gene. Germline assignment: CDR1 SGHTA and CDR2 FQGTGA. The CDR3 loop spans 16 amino acids. The CDR3 coding sequence is TGTGCCAGCAGCTCATCCACTAGCGGGAGTGTAGATACGCAGTATTTT. Its translation: CASSSSTSGSVDTQYF.

The chain employs TRBV7-8 and TRBJ2-7; unclear D gene. V lost 2 bases and J 0 bases, leaving 8 bases between the germline ends. This CDR3 is 14 amino acids long. CDR1 and CDR2 from the germline V gene are SGHVS and FQNEAQ. The CDR3: CASSLRPVSYEQYF. CDR3 bases: TGTGCCAGCAGCTTAAGACCTGTCTCCTACGAGCAGTACTTC.

This clone was seen just once. The gene calls are TRBV4-1 and TRBJ2-1, with D possibly being TRBD2 (6 bases). V was cut by 1 base and J by 7 bases, with 11 bases left in between. Per the germline V gene, CDR1 is MGHRA and CDR2 is YSYEKL. This CDR3 has 14 residues. CDR3 region: CASSQVGLQNEQFF. The CDR3 DNA reads as TGCGCCAGCAGCCAAGTTGGACTACAAAATGAGCAGTTCTTC.

The chain links TRBV7-8 to TRBJ2-3; 9 nucleotides match TRBD1. The V gene's germline CDR1 is SGHVS and CDR2 FQNEAQ. The CDR3 totals 15 residues. V shed 5 bases and J 4 bases; nucleotides not matched to a gene: 7. DNA of the CDR3: TGTGCCAGCAGCCGGGGGGACAGGGAACCAGATACGCAGTATTTT. As protein: CASSRGDREPDTQYF.

The chain carries TRBV23-1 and TRBJ1-4; D call uncertain. TRBV23-1 is noted as an ORF with a role that remains uncertain. V was clipped by 2 bases and J by 6 bases, with 13 bases between them. The CDR3 extends over 15 amino acids. The CDR3: CASSQPAHTYEKLFF. CDR3 sequence (DNA): TGCGCCAGCAGTCAACCGGCCCACACGTATGAAAAACTGTTTTTT.